Each of the 14 T cell receptor beta chains below was sequenced from the same sample in a study of shared clonotypes between healthy human individuals. Produced via immunoSEQ multiplex PCR; TCRdb's table is partial and in-frame only. This sample has about 2.4 million clones, with over 85% found just once. Material for sequencing was naive CD4+ T cells from PBMCs. Subset indicated: CD45RA+ positively selected. These receptors were obtained from a man between 18 and 29 years old in good health. Some clones in this sample may be carry-over from other donors' samples.

The V call is TRBV6-1, the J call TRBJ1-1, with no clear D. The CDR3 runs 11 residues. With 8 bases removed from V and 8 bases from J, the gap between germline ends came to 12 bases. In germline, CDR1 is MNHNS, CDR2 SASEGT. The CDR3 is CASLLREEAFF. DNA of the CDR3: TGTGCCAGCCTCCTTAGGGAAGAAGCTTTCTTT.

The CDR3 reads CASSIPGWHTEAFF. CDR3 nucleotide sequence: TGTGCCAGTAGTATCCCAGGGTGGCACACTGAAGCTTTCTTT. V usage is TRBV19 and J usage is TRBJ1-1; possible D gene TRBD1, 5 bases. The CDR3 is 14 amino acids. The germline CDR1 and CDR2 sequences are LNHDA and SQIVND (reference sequence). V was cut by 3 bases and J by 3 bases, with 11 bases left in between.

The rearrangement uses TRBV7-3 and TRBJ2-5; tentative D call: TRBD2 (6 bases). The CDR3 length is 14 residues. Trimming removed 4 bases at V and 4 bases at J, with 13 bases between. Germline CDR1 is SGHTA and CDR2 is FQGTGA. CDR3 region: CASSSSGRGETQYF. In DNA form, the CDR3 reads TGTGCCAGCAGCTCCTCGGGGCGGGGAGAGACCCAGTACTTC.

The genes are TRBV2 and TRBJ2-3, with a tentative D call TRBD2 (6 bases). V was trimmed by 2 bases and J by 2 bases, leaving 11 bases between them. Germline lookup yields CDR1 SNHLY and CDR2 FYNNEI. There are 15 residues in the CDR3. CDR3 region: CASSERGRPTDTQYF. CDR3 DNA: TGTGCCAGCAGTGAACGTGGGAGGCCCACAGATACGCAGTATTTT.

This sequence joins TRBV27 and TRBJ1-5; 8 bases line up with TRBD1. The CDR3 is made up of 15 amino acids. Germline V gene data show CDR1 as MNHEY and CDR2 as SMNVEV (reference sequence). The trim removed 6 bases at V and 4 bases at J, leaving 8 bases unmatched. CDR3 in amino acids: CASSDSGGRNQPQHF. In DNA, the CDR3 is TGTGCCAGCAGCGACTCAGGGGGCCGGAATCAGCCCCAGCATTTT.

The V call is TRBV19, the J call TRBJ1-4, with D uncertain. The germline V gene has CDR1 LNHDA and CDR2 SQIVND (reference sequence). The germline V and J ends were trimmed by 6 bases and 5 bases, with 13 bases remaining between them. The CDR3 is 14 residues long. CDR3 sequence reads: CASRPRVGNEKLFF. The DNA for the CDR3 is TGTGCCAGTAGGCCAAGGGTCGGGAATGAAAAACTGTTTTTT.

This chain uses TRBV11-2 with TRBJ2-1; 7 bases agree with TRBD1. Trimming at V came to 5 bases and at J to 7 bases, leaving 5 bases not matched to a gene. CDR3 length: 13 residues. The germline CDR1 and CDR2 sequences are SGHAT and FQNNGV. This CDR3 is CASSVQTGNEQFF. DNA of the CDR3: TGTGCCAGCAGCGTACAGACAGGGAATGAGCAGTTCTTC.

V and J are TRBV14 and TRBJ2-7; unclear D gene. The length of the CDR3 is 14 residues. The V gene's germline CDR1 is SGHDN and CDR2 FVKESK. The ends were cut back, 8 bases at V and 3 bases at J, with 17 bases in the middle. The CDR3 coding sequence is TGTGCCAGCGCGATCTCGGTAGAATACTACGAGCAGTACTTC. It is translated as CASAISVEYYEQYF. Complete variable domain (other parts from reference TRBV14 and TRBJ2-7): EAGVTQFPSHSVIEKGQTVTLRCDPISGHDNLYWYRRVMGKEIKFLLHFVKESKQDESGMPNNRFLAERTGGTYSTLKVQPAELEDSGVYFCASAISVEYYEQYFGPGTRLTVT.

The count of this clone is one. V usage is TRBV7-2 and J usage is TRBJ1-2, with D unclear. Trimming pared 3 bases from V and 4 bases from J, leaving 9 bases between. The CDR3 is 13 amino acids. Germline V gene data show CDR1 as SGHTA and CDR2 as FQGNSA. The CDR3: CASSLEEIYGYTF. As DNA, the CDR3 is TGTGCCAGCAGCTTGGAGGAAATCTATGGCTACACCTTC.

The V call is TRBV4-3, the J call TRBJ1-1, with TRBD1 matching 9 bases. Trimming removed 1 base from V and 1 base from J; junction bases left unmatched: 7. The CDR3 length is 17 residues. Germline loops: CDR1 LGHNA, CDR2 YSLEER. For the CDR3, the DNA is TGCGCCAGCAGCCAAGTCCGAAGACAGGGGGGGAACACTGAAGCTTTCTTT. Its translation: CASSQVRRQGGNTEAFF.

The gene calls are TRBV6-5 and TRBJ2-7, with 7 bases aligning to TRBD2. J was trimmed by 8 bases and V by 6 bases; bases with no gene match: 10. Per germline, CDR1 MNHEY and CDR2 SVGAGI. This CDR3 is built from 13 residues. The CDR3 DNA reads as TGTGCCAGCAGGGGGGGGAGGGGCTCGAAGCAGTACTTC. Protein: CASRGGRGSKQYF.

The chain is built from TRBV7-8 and TRBJ1-5; 9 bases match TRBD1. The V segment lost 5 bases and the J segment 4 bases; nucleotides outside the gene matches: 9. This CDR3 spans 16 amino acids. Germline CDR1 SGHVS, CDR2 FQNEAQ. CDR3 sequence (DNA): TGTGCCAGCAGCCTCCGGGACAGGGCCTTTAATCAGCCCCAGCATTTT. Translated, it gives CASSLRDRAFNQPQHF.

This chain joins TRBV7-3 and TRBJ2-3; no reliable D call. The CDR3 loop spans 14 amino acids. Trimming stripped 1 base from V and 2 bases from J, with 7 bases between. The germline gives CDR1 SGHTA, CDR2 FQGTGA. Here the CDR3 DNA reads TGTGCCAGCAGCTTAAGTGCCATCACAGATACGCAGTATTTT. This gives the protein CASSLSAITDTQYF.

The J gene is TRBJ1-2, the V gene TRBV7-2, with TRBD1 matching 7 bases. This CDR3 is built from 14 residues. Germline V gives CDR1 SGHTA, CDR2 FQGNSA. Trimming took 2 bases from V and 7 from J; bases not matched to a gene: 7. As DNA, the CDR3 is TGTGCCAGCAGCTTATTAAACAGGGGTTTTGGCTACACCTTC. It is translated as CASSLLNRGFGYTF.